These T cell receptor beta chains were read from a single sample in a study of T cell responses to AZD1222 COVID-19 vaccine. Measured with immunoSEQ multiplex PCR; TCRdb has only the in-frame clones, and not every one. Here the sample spans more than 80,000 clones, 85% to 90% being singletons. Material: peripheral blood, obtained 28 days after the second AZD1222 dose. These receptors were obtained from an adult who received the AZD1222 COVID-19 vaccine. CDR3s include the opening cysteine and the closing phenylalanine or tryptophan. The D gene is left open where the match is weak. The size of a clone is reported for some rows only, either as once, few or many, or as a class for expanded clones.

clone size: .
D gene: TRBD2
J gene: TRBJ2-7
V gene: TRBV2
CDR3 protein: CASRTGLAGDEQYF
CDR3 DNA: TGTGCCAGCAGAACTGGACTAGCGGGAGACGAGCAGTACTTC

clone size: .
D gene: .
J gene: TRBJ2-5
V gene: TRBV2
CDR3 protein: CASYTGPFETQYF
CDR3 DNA: TGTGCCAGCTATACAGGCCCCTTCGAGACCCAGTACTTC

clone size: once
D gene: .
J gene: TRBJ1-5
V gene: TRBV6-5
CDR3 protein: CASRSQSGANQPQHF
CDR3 DNA: TGTGCCAGTCGATCACAATCAGGGGCGAATCAGCCCCAGCATTTT

clone size: once
D gene: .
J gene: TRBJ2-1
V gene: TRBV12-3/TRBV12-4
CDR3 protein: CASSLTRDNEQFF
CDR3 DNA: TGTGCCAGCAGCCTAACTAGAGACAATGAGCAGTTCTTC

clone size: .
D gene: .
J gene: TRBJ1-1
V gene: TRBV6-2/TRBV6-3
CDR3 protein: CASSDLVDKIAEAFF
CDR3 DNA: TGTGCCAGCAGCGACCTTGTGGATAAGATAGCTGAAGCTTTCTTT

clone size: .
D gene: .
J gene: TRBJ2-2
V gene: TRBV24-1
CDR3 protein: CATSARTNTGELFF
CDR3 DNA: TGTGCCACCAGTGCGCGCACGAACACCGGGGAGCTGTTTTTT

clone size: .
D gene: .
J gene: TRBJ1-1
V gene: TRBV27
CDR3 protein: CASSLPPTGSGTEAFF
CDR3 DNA: TGTGCCAGCAGTTTACCCCCCACTGGGTCGGGCACTGAAGCTTTCTTT

clone size: .
D gene: .
J gene: TRBJ1-2
V gene: TRBV6-5
CDR3 protein: CASRKGIYGYTF
CDR3 DNA: TGTGCCAGCAGGAAGGGGATTTATGGCTACACCTTC

clone size: .
D gene: .
J gene: TRBJ1-2
V gene: TRBV29-1
CDR3 protein: CSVDGTQDRNYGYTF
CDR3 DNA: TGCAGCGTTGACGGGACACAAGATAGAAACTATGGCTACACCTTC

clone size: .
D gene: .
J gene: TRBJ1-1
V gene: TRBV10-3
CDR3 protein: CAIMPNTGNTEAFF
CDR3 DNA: TGTGCCATCATGCCTAATACAGGGAACACTGAAGCTTTCTTT

clone size: .
D gene: TRBD1
J gene: TRBJ1-4
V gene: TRBV7-8
CDR3 protein: CASRPRGHGGEKLFF
CDR3 DNA: TGTGCCAGCAGGCCCAGGGGGCATGGTGGTGAAAAACTGTTTTTT

clone size: once
D gene: TRBD1
J gene: TRBJ1-1
V gene: TRBV10-3
CDR3 protein: CAISGRDRGRTEAFF
CDR3 DNA: TGTGCCATCAGTGGTCGGGACAGGGGAAGGACTGAAGCTTTCTTT

clone size: .
D gene: .
J gene: TRBJ1-2
V gene: TRBV12-3/TRBV12-4
CDR3 protein: CASSLADSGYTF
CDR3 DNA: TGTGCCAGCAGTTTAGCCGATAGTGGCTACACCTTC

clone size: .
D gene: TRBD1
J gene: TRBJ1-1
V gene: TRBV11-2
CDR3 protein: CASSFLPGQGETEAFF
CDR3 DNA: TGTGCCAGCAGCTTTTTACCGGGACAGGGAGAGACTGAAGCTTTCTTT

clone size: .
D gene: .
J gene: TRBJ2-1
V gene: TRBV29-1
CDR3 protein: CSVGGWSYNEQFF
CDR3 DNA: TGCAGCGTTGGGGGGTGGTCCTACAATGAGCAGTTCTTC

clone size: .
D gene: .
J gene: TRBJ2-5
V gene: TRBV7-9
CDR3 protein: CASSLVGSGLEETQYF
CDR3 DNA: TGTGCCAGCAGCTTAGTTGGTAGCGGCTTGGAAGAGACCCAGTACTTC

clone size: .
D gene: TRBD1
J gene: TRBJ2-7
V gene: TRBV6-5
CDR3 protein: CASSYRDRGYEQYF
CDR3 DNA: TGTGCCAGCAGTTACAGGGACAGGGGATACGAGCAGTACTTC

clone size: once
D gene: .
J gene: TRBJ1-1
V gene: TRBV24-1
CDR3 protein: CATSDGTNTEAFF
CDR3 DNA: TGTGCCACCAGTGATGGGACCAACACTGAAGCTTTCTTT